The 28 T cell receptor beta chains below were found in one sample sequenced in a study of early T cells in non-severe SARS-CoV-2 infection. Each CDR3 protein gets one entry after TCRdb re-called the 5' RACE reads with MiXCR. The table shows tens of thousands of distinct CDR3 sequences, with 15% occurring only once. The sequenced sample was whole blood. The receptors were sampled from an adult who was a healthcare worker with PCR-confirmed SARS-CoV-2 infection or an uninfected control (not recorded which).

This rearrangement joins TRBV4-2 to TRBJ2-2; TRBD1 agrees at 7 bases. Germline loops: CDR1 LGHNA, CDR2 YNFKEQ. The CDR3 has 18 residues. V shed 1 base, J shed 4 bases, and the junction held 12 bases outside the gene matches. CDR3 amino acids: CASSQGSYRGGGTGELFF. Here the CDR3 DNA reads TGTGCCAGCAGCCAAGGTTCTTACAGGGGCGGAGGCACCGGGGAGCTGTTTTTT.

In its sample, this clonotype was seen a few times. This chain joins TRBV28 and TRBJ2-2; TRBD1 might be the D (5 bases). CDR1 is MDHEN and CDR2 is SYDVKM in the germline V gene. V lost 6 bases and J 2 bases, leaving 13 bases between the germline ends. The CDR3 loop spans 15 amino acids. DNA of the CDR3: TGTGCCAGCAGGCTAGGGGTGACTAACACCGGGGAGCTGTTTTTT. It specifies CASRLGVTNTGELFF.

This clonotype was picked up a small number of times. The chain is built from TRBV7-9 and TRBJ1-1, with D perhaps matching TRBD1 (5 bases). The germline V and J ends were trimmed by 5 bases and 5 bases, with 12 bases remaining between them. Germline CDR1 reads SEHNR; CDR2 reads FQNEAQ (reference sequence). This CDR3 has 13 amino acids. The CDR3 bases are TGTGCCAGCAGCGGTCCGCGGACAACTGAAGCTTTCTTT. Its translation: CASSGPRTTEAFF. Variable domain in full (rest from reference TRBV7-9 and TRBJ1-1): DTGVSQNPRHKITKRGQNVTFRCDPISEHNRLYWYRQTLGQGPEFLTYFQNEAQLEKSRLLSDRFSAERPKGSFSTLEIQRTEQGDSAMYLCASSGPRTTEAFFGQGTRLTVV.

This clonotype was observed a handful of times. A junction end diverges from the germline sequence, so it may reflect a read error. The V and J genes are TRBV3-1 and TRBJ2-1; D is ambiguous. The germline V gene has CDR1 LGHDT and CDR2 YNNKEL (reference sequence). The CDR3 runs 15 residues. CDR3 in amino acids: CASSQDGLGYHEQFF. CDR3 DNA: TGTGCCAGCAGCCAAGATGGTTTGGGCTACCATGAGCAGTTCTTC.

There are many counts of this clonotype. The V call is TRBV29-1, the J call TRBJ1-2, with TRBD1 matching over 7 bases. Germline values: CDR1 SQVTM, CDR2 ANQGSEA. This CDR3 is built from 12 residues. V dropped 6 bases and J dropped 8; count of bases not matched to a gene: 9. This CDR3 is CSVWRQGPGYTF. Written as DNA, the CDR3 is TGCAGCGTCTGGAGACAGGGCCCGGGCTACACCTTC.

The chain carries TRBV7-9 and TRBJ1-1, with unresolved D. Germline CDR1 SEHNR, CDR2 FQNEAQ (reference sequence). The CDR3 is 14 residues long. The V gene lost 2 bases and the J gene lost 2 bases, with 9 bases spanning the gap. CDR3 sequence: CASSLLTVNTEAFF. For the CDR3, the DNA is TGTGCCAGCAGCTTACTTACGGTCAACACTGAAGCTTTCTTT.

This clonotype was detected many times. V is TRBV12-3 or TRBV12-4 and J is TRBJ1-4; 8 nucleotides align to TRBD1. The J segment lost 0 bases and the V segment lost 3 bases, leaving 9 bases of the junction unmatched. This CDR3 is built from 18 residues. As DNA, the CDR3 is TGTGCCAGCAGTTTTAGGACAGGGTACCGGGCAACTAATGAAAAACTGTTTTTT. This sequence encodes CASSFRTGYRATNEKLFF.

The V gene is TRBV7-9, the J gene TRBJ2-7; TRBD2 aligns across 8 bases. CDR1 SEHNR and CDR2 FQNEAQ come from the germline V gene (reference sequence). The CDR3 covers 15 residues. After removal of 5 bases from V and 3 bases from J, the junction contained 9 bases not matched to a gene. The CDR3, as DNA: TGTGCCAGCAGCCTCTCCGGGACTAGGGTCTACGAGCAGTACTTC. Translation: CASSLSGTRVYEQYF.

The DNA for the CDR3 is TGCGCCAGCAGCCAAGACAGGGGGAACACCGGGGAGCTGTTTTTT. This gives the protein CASSQDRGNTGELFF. The chain uses TRBV4-1 and TRBJ2-2, with D tentatively TRBD1 (6 bases). With 0 bases removed from V and 1 base from J, the gap between germline ends came to 6 bases. There are 15 residues in the CDR3. The germline V gene has CDR1 MGHRA and CDR2 YSYEKL.

The CDR3 sequence: CASASPGGPNNSPLHF. The CDR3 DNA follows: TGTGCCAGCGCCTCCCCTGGGGGGCCCAATAATTCACCCCTCCACTTT. The chain carries TRBV27 and TRBJ1-6; D possibly corresponds to TRBD1 (6 bases). Germline V gene lookup returns CDR1 MNHEY and CDR2 SMNVEV (reference sequence). The V end was cut by 8 bases, the J end by 5 bases, with 19 bases between. The CDR3 extends over 16 amino acids.

This clonotype was seen more than once but under ten times. This rearrangement joins TRBV6-5 to TRBJ1-5; 7 bases agree with TRBD1. Germline-derived CDR1 and CDR2 are MNHEY and SVGAGI. Losses at the gene ends were 6 bases for V and 2 bases for J; bases not matched to a gene: 10. The CDR3 has 16 residues. DNA for the CDR3: TGTGCCAGCAGACGGACAGGCCGAGGTGGCAATCAGCCCCAGCATTTT. This sequence encodes CASRRTGRGGNQPQHF.

This clonotype came up a few times. This rearrangement joins TRBV11-2 to TRBJ2-7; a possible D gene is TRBD2 (5 bases). CDR3 size: 12 residues. Germline V gene lookup returns CDR1 SGHAT and CDR2 FQNNGV. Trimming cost V 5 bases and J 4 bases, with 9 bases left between them. CDR3 DNA sequence: TGTGCCAGCAGCACCGGGATTTACGAGCAGTACTTC. As protein: CASSTGIYEQYF.

This chain links TRBV7-2 with TRBJ2-2; the D is unclear. Germline CDR1 SGHTA, CDR2 FQGNSA. The V end lost 1 base, the J end lost 3 bases, and 6 bases lay between the germline ends. The CDR3 consists of 14 residues. The CDR3 nucleotides read TGTGCCAGCAGCTTAGGACCTGACACCGGGGAGCTGTTTTTT. This sequence encodes CASSLGPDTGELFF.

The genes are TRBV3-1 and TRBJ2-1; 11 positions agree with TRBD2. CDR3 length equals 16 residues. The trim removed 4 bases at V and 6 bases at J, leaving 8 bases unmatched. Germline CDR1 is LGHDT and CDR2 is YNNKEL (reference sequence). CDR3 in DNA: TGTGCCAGCAGCCGCGTTCTAGCGGGAGGTACCAATGAGCAGTTCTTC. This encodes CASSRVLAGGTNEQFF.

The CDR3 nucleotides read TGTGCCAGCAGTTTCGACAGGGGGCAAGCTTTCTTT. Residues: CASSFDRGQAFF. This sequence joins TRBV27 and TRBJ1-1, with 10 bases aligning to TRBD1. CDR1 is MNHEY, CDR2 SMNVEV, per germline (reference sequence). After removal of 3 bases from V and 9 bases from J, the junction contained 1 base not matched to a gene. CDR3 length: 12 amino acids.

This clonotype has ten or more counts. The rearrangement links TRBV12-3 or TRBV12-4 to TRBJ2-7; D gene ambiguous. V lost 4 bases and J lost 7, with 8 bases in between. This CDR3 region has 11 residues. This CDR3 is CASSSLGEQYF. The CDR3 DNA reads as TGTGCCAGCAGTTCTTTGGGGGAGCAGTACTTC.

The CDR3 DNA reads as TGTGCCAGCAGCTCAGGGGTCGGTGAAAAACTGTTTTTT. Translated: CASSSGVGEKLFF. V and J are TRBV7-3 and TRBJ1-4, with D possibly being TRBD1 (6 bases). The CDR3 consists of 13 residues. Trimming took 4 bases from V and 7 from J, leaving 10 bases between them. CDR1 and CDR2 from the germline V gene are SGHTA and FQGTGA.

CDR3 nucleotides: TGTGCCAGCAGCCCCTCAATGAACACTGAAGCTTTCTTT. This encodes CASSPSMNTEAFF. V is TRBV14 and J is TRBJ1-1, with D unclear. Trimming removed 4 bases from V and 0 bases from J, with 6 bases in between. Germline CDR1 and CDR2: SGHDN and FVKESK. The CDR3 is 13 amino acids.

V and J are TRBV14 and TRBJ2-1; 10 nucleotides line up with TRBD2. V shed 0 bases, J shed 12 bases, and the junction held 17 bases outside the gene matches. The germline gives CDR1 SGHDN, CDR2 FVKESK. CDR3 length: 18 amino acids. CDR3 nucleotide sequence: TGTGCCAGCAGCCAAGATGTTTCTGCTAGCGGGAGTCAAGTCGGGCAGTTCTTC. Protein sequence: CASSQDVSASGSQVGQFF.

The rearrangement joins TRBV10-3 to TRBJ2-2; 14 nucleotides align to TRBD2. CDR3 size: 18 residues. V lost 0 bases and J lost 5; bases outside the gene matches: 5. Germline V gives CDR1 ENHRY, CDR2 SYGVKD. The CDR3: CAISESRGTSGSTGELFF. For the CDR3, the DNA is TGTGCCATCAGTGAGTCGCGGGGGACTAGCGGGAGTACCGGGGAGCTGTTTTTT.

This clonotype was detected a few times. This sequence joins TRBV3-1 and TRBJ1-5, with D uncertain. Germline CDR1 reads LGHDT; CDR2 reads YNNKEL (reference sequence). Trimming left V 2 bases short and J 4 bases short, with 6 bases between. The CDR3 contains 13 residues. CDR3: CASSQNGNQPQHF. In DNA form, the CDR3 reads TGTGCCAGCAGCCAAAACGGGAATCAGCCCCAGCATTTT.

The gene calls are TRBV6-1 and TRBJ1-1; the D is unclear. Trimming took 3 bases from V and 10 from J, leaving 6 bases between them. Per the germline V gene, CDR1 is MNHNS and CDR2 is SASEGT. This CDR3 is 10 amino acids long. CDR3 sequence: CASSDFGAFF. For the CDR3, the DNA is TGTGCCAGCAGTGATTTCGGAGCTTTCTTT.

This clonotype has a handful of counts. The CDR3 nucleotides are TGTGCCAGCAGCCAAGATACCGGAAGGTATGGCTACACCTTC. It translates to CASSQDTGRYGYTF. V and J are TRBV3-1 and TRBJ1-2, with D hard to call. The V end was cut by 0 bases, the J end by 5 bases, with 10 bases between. There are 14 residues in the CDR3. The germline V gene encodes CDR1 LGHDT and CDR2 YNNKEL (reference sequence).

The chain recombines TRBV5-1 with TRBJ2-3; no firm D call. This CDR3 is 15 amino acids long. Between the trimmed V and J ends, which lost 2 bases and 1 base, there was a span of 11 bases. Germline V gene data show CDR1 as SGHRS and CDR2 as YFSETQ. The CDR3 nucleotides are TGCGCCAGCAGCTTATATACCGATGGCACAGATACGCAGTATTTT. Amino acid sequence: CASSLYTDGTDTQYF.

The chain carries TRBV20-1 and TRBJ1-5; TRBD1 matches 7 bases. Germline CDR1 and CDR2: DFQATT and SNEGSKA (reference sequence). The CDR3 contains 15 residues. J gave up 0 bases and V 3 bases, and 5 bases lay outside the gene matches. CDR3 loop: CSASQQGYSNQPQHF. DNA of the CDR3: TGCAGTGCTAGCCAACAGGGGTATAGCAATCAGCCCCAGCATTTT.

The chain links TRBV19 to TRBJ2-3; D perhaps matches TRBD2 (5 bases). Germline assignment: CDR1 LNHDA and CDR2 SQIVND (reference sequence). This CDR3 has 14 residues. The V end was cut by 3 bases, the J end by 3 bases, with 10 bases between. CDR3: CASSIFGGTDTQYF. The CDR3 DNA reads TGTGCCAGTAGTATCTTCGGAGGTACAGATACGCAGTATTTT.

By frequency in the sample, this clonotype is medium-sized. V usage is TRBV7-6 and J usage is TRBJ2-1; 11 bases line up with TRBD2. The CDR3 contains 15 residues. The V and J ends lost 5 bases and 7 bases, in that order; junction bases with no gene match: 7. Germline V gene data show CDR1 as SGHVS and CDR2 as FNYEAQ. CDR3 DNA: TGTGCCAGCAGCCCCGTAGCGGGAGGGAGGAATGAGCAGTTCTTC. Translating gives CASSPVAGGRNEQFF.

The sample holds a few counts of this clonotype. The chain has TRBV20-1 and TRBJ1-1, with 7 bases fitting TRBD1. In germline, CDR1 is DFQATT, CDR2 SNEGSKA (reference sequence). The CDR3 sequence is 12 residues long. V was pared by 6 bases and J by 6 bases, with 7 bases of the junction left unmatched. CDR3 protein: CSAELQGPEAFF. The CDR3 DNA follows: TGCAGTGCGGAACTACAGGGGCCTGAAGCTTTCTTT.